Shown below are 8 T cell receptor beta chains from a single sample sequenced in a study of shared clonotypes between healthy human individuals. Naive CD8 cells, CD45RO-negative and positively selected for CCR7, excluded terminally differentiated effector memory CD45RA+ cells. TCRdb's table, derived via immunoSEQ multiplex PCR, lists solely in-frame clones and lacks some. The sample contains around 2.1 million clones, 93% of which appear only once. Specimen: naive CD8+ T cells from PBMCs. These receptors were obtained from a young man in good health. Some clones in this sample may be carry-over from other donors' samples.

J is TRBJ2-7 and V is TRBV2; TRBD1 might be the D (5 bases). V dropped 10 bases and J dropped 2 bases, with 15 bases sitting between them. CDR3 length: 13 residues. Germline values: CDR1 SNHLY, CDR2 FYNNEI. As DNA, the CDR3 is TGTGCCATAGCAGGGCAGAAGCCCTACGAGCAGTACTTC. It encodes CAIAGQKPYEQYF. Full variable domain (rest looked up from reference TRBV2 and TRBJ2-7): EPEVTQTPSHQVTQMGQEVILRCVPISNHLYFYWYRQILGQKVEFLVSFYNNEISEKSEIFDDQFSVERPDGSNFTLKIRSTKLEDSAMYFCAIAGQKPYEQYFGPGTRLTVT.

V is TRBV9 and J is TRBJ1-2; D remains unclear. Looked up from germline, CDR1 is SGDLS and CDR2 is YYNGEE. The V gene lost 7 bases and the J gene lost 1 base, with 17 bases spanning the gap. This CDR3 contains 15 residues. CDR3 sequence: CASSAGEFLNYGYTF. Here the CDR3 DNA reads TGTGCCAGCTCAGCAGGAGAGTTTCTTAACTATGGCTACACCTTC.

CDR3 loop: CASSYSLDGYTF. The CDR3 DNA is TGTGCCAGCAGTTACTCATTAGACGGCTACACCTTC. V is TRBV7-9 and J is TRBJ1-2; D is ambiguous. Germline CDR1 and CDR2: SEHNR and FQNEAQ (reference sequence). This CDR3 spans 12 amino acids. V was trimmed by 6 bases and J by 8 bases, leaving 13 bases between them.

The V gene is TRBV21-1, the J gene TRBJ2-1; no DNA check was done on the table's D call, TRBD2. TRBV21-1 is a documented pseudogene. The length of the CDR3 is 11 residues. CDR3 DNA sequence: TGTGCCAGCAGCTCTCTGAATGAGCAGTTCTTC. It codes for CASSSLNEQFF.

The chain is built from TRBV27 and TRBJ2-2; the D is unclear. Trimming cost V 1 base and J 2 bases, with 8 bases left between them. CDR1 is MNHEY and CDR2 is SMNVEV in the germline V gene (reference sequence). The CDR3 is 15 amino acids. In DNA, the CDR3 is TGTGCCAGCAGTTTATGGCAGGACAACACCGGGGAGCTGTTTTTT. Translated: CASSLWQDNTGELFF.

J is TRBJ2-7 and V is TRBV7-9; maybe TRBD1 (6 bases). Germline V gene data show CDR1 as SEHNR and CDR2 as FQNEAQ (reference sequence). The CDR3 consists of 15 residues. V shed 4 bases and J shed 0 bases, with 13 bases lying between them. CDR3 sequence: CASSSTGSSSYEQYF. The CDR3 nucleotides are TGTGCCAGCAGCTCCACAGGGTCTTCCTCCTACGAGCAGTACTTC.

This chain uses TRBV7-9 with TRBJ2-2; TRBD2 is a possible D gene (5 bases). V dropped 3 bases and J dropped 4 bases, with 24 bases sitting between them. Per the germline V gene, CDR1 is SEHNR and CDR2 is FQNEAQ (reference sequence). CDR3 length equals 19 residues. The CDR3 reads CASSLGFREDWAGTGELFF. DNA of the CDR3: TGTGCCAGCAGCTTGGGCTTTAGAGAGGACTGGGCGGGCACCGGGGAGCTGTTTTTT.

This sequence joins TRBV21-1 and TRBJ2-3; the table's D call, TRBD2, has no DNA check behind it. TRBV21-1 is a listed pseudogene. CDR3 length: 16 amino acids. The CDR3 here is CASTLNSGRTTDTQYF. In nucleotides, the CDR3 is TGTGCCAGCACCCTAAACAGCGGGAGGACAACAGATACGCAGTATTTT.